This TCR beta chain was profiled in a study of shared clonotypes between healthy human individuals. Study-wide background: The study used three CD4 naive, three CD4 memory, two CD8 naive and one CD8 memory plate per donor.

A word on this clone: A read error is possible here, since a much larger clone lies one base away.

Recent acute infections and vaccinations were absent in the healthy HIV-negative adult donors. At a deep level, the assay was run. Data came from immunoSEQ multiplex PCR; TCRdb stores just in-frame clones and leaves some out. This table holds 850,000 to 1,100,000 clones, approximately 75% found once. The V and J ends lost 2 bases and 1 base respectively, with 2 bases between them. Per the germline V gene, CDR1 is MNHEY and CDR2 is SMNVEV (reference sequence). The CDR3 is made up of 12 amino acids. The sequenced material came from memory CD4+ T cells from PBMCs. Subset indicated: CD45RA-negative fraction. This receptor was identified in a man between 18 and 35 years old in good health. Some clones in this sample may be carry-over from other donors' samples. The chain uses TRBV27 and TRBJ1-1; D remains unclear. For the CDR3, the DNA is TGTGCCAGCAGTTTACGGAACACTGAAGCTTTCTTT. Translated: CASSLRNTEAFF.